The 14 T cell receptor beta chains presented below share a single source sample, sequenced in a study of T-cell memory formation after mild COVID-19. In TCRdb, the 5' RACE reads were re-called with MiXCR into one record per CDR3 protein. The repertoire holds over 120,000 distinct CDR3 sequences, with about 19% as singletons. The sample was PBMCs or a T cell subset sorted from them (not recorded which). The source is an adult woman who had mild COVID-19 (a few samples of this study predate the infection). Cell type and time point are not known.

The chain employs TRBV6-5 and TRBJ1-1, with 7 bases identical to TRBD1. The germline V gene encodes CDR1 MNHEY and CDR2 SVGAGI. V dropped 6 bases and J dropped 0; count of bases not matched to a gene: 4. CDR3 length: 14 amino acids. The CDR3 DNA follows: TGTGCCAGCAGGGAGACAGGGTTGAACACTGAAGCTTTCTTT. This gives the protein CASRETGLNTEAFF.

This clonotype was seen a few times. V and J are TRBV4-1 and TRBJ1-2, with 8 positions matching TRBD1. J lost 3 bases, V lost 4 bases, and 7 bases had no gene match. This CDR3 region has 15 residues. CDR1 and CDR2 (germline): MGHRA, YSYEKL. Here the CDR3 reads CASSPLDRGDYGYTF. The CDR3 nucleotides read TGCGCCAGCAGCCCCTTAGACAGGGGAGACTATGGCTACACCTTC.

This clonotype was observed a handful of times. This rearrangement joins TRBV6-5 to TRBJ2-7; D remains ambiguous. V was clipped by 4 bases and J by 0 bases, with 10 bases between them. The CDR3 has 14 residues. Germline-derived CDR1 and CDR2 are MNHEY and SVGAGI. Here the CDR3 DNA reads TGTGCCAGCAGTTCCCCGACACGCTCCTACGAGCAGTACTTC. Amino acid sequence: CASSSPTRSYEQYF.

This clonotype was recorded many times. The rearrangement uses TRBV5-1 and TRBJ2-7, with TRBD2 identical over 11 bases. This CDR3 region has 14 residues. Germline V gene lookup returns CDR1 SGHRS and CDR2 YFSETQ. V shed 4 bases, J shed 3 bases, and the junction held 3 bases outside the gene matches. In DNA form, the CDR3 reads TGCGCCAGCAGCACTAGCGGGGGAAACTACGAGCAGTACTTC. Its protein product is CASSTSGGNYEQYF. Variable domain in full (rest from reference TRBV5-1 and TRBJ2-7): KAGVTQTPRYLIKTRGQQVTLSCSPISGHRSVSWYQQTPGQGLQFLFEYFSETQRNKGNFPGRFSGRQFSNSRSEMNVSTLELGDSALYLCASSTSGGNYEQYFGPGTRLTVT.

This clonotype was found a few times. V usage is TRBV2 and J usage is TRBJ2-5; D is undetermined. Per germline, CDR1 SNHLY and CDR2 FYNNEI. Trimming removed 2 bases from V and 5 bases from J, with 3 bases in between. CDR3 length: 11 amino acids. CDR3 DNA: TGTGCCAGCAGTGAATTGGAGACCCAGTACTTC. Translated, it gives CASSELETQYF.

This clonotype turned up a few times. The V and J genes are TRBV4-2 and TRBJ1-2; D is uncertain. The V end lost 3 bases, the J end lost 2 bases, and 10 bases lay between the germline ends. The CDR3 covers 14 residues. Per germline, CDR1 LGHNA and CDR2 YNFKEQ. The CDR3 region has the DNA TGTGCCAGCAGCCAGGGCTGGAGAAACTATGGCTACACCTTC. Amino acid sequence: CASSQGWRNYGYTF.

This clonotype was counted only a few times. The V and J genes are TRBV18 and TRBJ2-5; D not resolved. The CDR3 covers 12 residues. Germline V CDR1 and CDR2: KGHSH, LQKENI. The ends were cut back, 3 bases at V and 4 bases at J, with 6 bases in the middle. The CDR3 is CASSPSGETQYF. In DNA, the CDR3 is TGTGCCAGCTCACCTTCGGGAGAGACCCAGTACTTC.

This clonotype was recorded a few times. The chain recombines TRBV12-3 or TRBV12-4 with TRBJ1-5; TRBD1 is a possible D gene (6 bases). V dropped 4 bases and J dropped 2 bases, with 12 bases sitting between them. This CDR3 region has 15 residues. CDR3 coding DNA: TGTGCCAGCAGTTCTCAGGGGTTGGGCAATCAGCCCCAGCATTTT. Its protein is CASSSQGLGNQPQHF.

This clonotype was counted between two and nine times. The chain uses TRBV5-1 and TRBJ1-2; 7 bases fit TRBD1. J lost 8 bases, V lost 4 bases, and 11 bases had no gene match. The CDR3 runs to 14 residues. Germline V gene data show CDR1 as SGHRS and CDR2 as YFSETQ. The CDR3 spells CASSPRRGRDGYTF. CDR3 DNA: TGCGCCAGCAGCCCGCGGAGGGGGCGAGACGGCTACACCTTC. The complete variable domain, with remaining parts taken from reference TRBV5-1 and TRBJ1-2, reads KAGVTQTPRYLIKTRGQQVTLSCSPISGHRSVSWYQQTPGQGLQFLFEYFSETQRNKGNFPGRFSGRQFSNSRSEMNVSTLELGDSALYLCASSPRRGRDGYTFGSGTRLTVV.

The rearrangement uses TRBV11-2 and TRBJ2-2; D unclear. The CDR3 is 15 amino acids. CDR1 is SGHAT, CDR2 FQNNGV, per germline. V was clipped by 3 bases and J by 4 bases, with 12 bases between them. The CDR3 DNA sequence: TGTGCCAGCAGCTTCGGCACGGCGGTCACCGGGGAGCTGTTTTTT. This encodes CASSFGTAVTGELFF.

The V and J genes are TRBV6-5 and TRBJ1-1; TRBD1 might be the D (6 bases). The germline V gene encodes CDR1 MNHEY and CDR2 SVGAGI. The V end lost 2 bases, the J end lost 5 bases, and 15 bases lay between the germline ends. The CDR3 is 15 residues long. CDR3 bases: TGTGCCAGCAGTTACCTGGGACACGAGGGGACTGAAGCTTTCTTT. Protein product: CASSYLGHEGTEAFF.

The chain recombines TRBV3-1 with TRBJ2-7; 7 bases are shared with TRBD1. There are 16 residues in the CDR3. V shed 0 bases and J 0 bases; nucleotides not matched to a gene: 5. Per germline, CDR1 LGHDT and CDR2 YNNKEL (reference sequence). The CDR3 DNA reads as TGTGCCAGCAGCCAAGATCTGGGACAGCACTCCTACGAGCAGTACTTC. Amino acids: CASSQDLGQHSYEQYF.

CDR3 protein: CASSWTSGGQYEQYF. The CDR3 nucleotides read TGTGCCAGCAGTTGGACTAGCGGGGGGCAGTACGAGCAGTACTTC. This rearrangement joins TRBV6-6 to TRBJ2-7; TRBD2 aligns across 14 bases. The ends lost 4 bases at V and 4 bases at J; junction bases unmatched: 3. Germline CDR1 reads MNHNY; CDR2 reads SVGAGI (reference sequence). This CDR3 spans 15 amino acids.

This clonotype was counted a few times. V gene TRBV9 combines with J gene TRBJ2-5, with TRBD2 identical over 13 bases. The germline CDR1 and CDR2 sequences are SGDLS and YYNGEE. Losses at the gene ends were 3 bases for V and 5 bases for J; bases not matched to a gene: 7. This CDR3 comprises 16 residues. The CDR3 sequence is CASSAGLAGVEETQYF. The CDR3 nucleotides read TGTGCCAGCAGCGCAGGACTAGCGGGGGTTGAGGAGACCCAGTACTTC.